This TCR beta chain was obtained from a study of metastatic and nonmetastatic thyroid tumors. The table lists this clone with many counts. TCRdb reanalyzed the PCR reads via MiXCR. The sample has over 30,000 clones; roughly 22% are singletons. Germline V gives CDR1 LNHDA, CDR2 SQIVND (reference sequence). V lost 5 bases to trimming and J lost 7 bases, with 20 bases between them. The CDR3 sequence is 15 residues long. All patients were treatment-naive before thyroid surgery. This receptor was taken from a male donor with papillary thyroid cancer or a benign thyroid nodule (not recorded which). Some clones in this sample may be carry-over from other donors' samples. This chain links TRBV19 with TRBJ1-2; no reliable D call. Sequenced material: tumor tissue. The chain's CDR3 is CASSFSRLAARGYTF. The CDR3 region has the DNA TGTGCCAGTAGTTTTTCACGTCTGGCTGCTCGTGGCTACACCTTC.